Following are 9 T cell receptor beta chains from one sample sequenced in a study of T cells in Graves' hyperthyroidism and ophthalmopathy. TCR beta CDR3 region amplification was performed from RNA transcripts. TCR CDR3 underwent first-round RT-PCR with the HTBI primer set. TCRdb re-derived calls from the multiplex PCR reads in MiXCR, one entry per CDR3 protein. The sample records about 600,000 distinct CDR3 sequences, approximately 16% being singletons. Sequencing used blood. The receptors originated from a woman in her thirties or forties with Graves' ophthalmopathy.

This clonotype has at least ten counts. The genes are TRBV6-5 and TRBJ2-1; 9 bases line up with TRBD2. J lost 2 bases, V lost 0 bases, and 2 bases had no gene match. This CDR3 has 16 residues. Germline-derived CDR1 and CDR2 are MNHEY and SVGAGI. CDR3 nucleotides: TGTGCCAGCAGTTACTCTGGCGGGAGGGCCTACAATGAGCAGTTCTTC. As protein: CASSYSGGRAYNEQFF.

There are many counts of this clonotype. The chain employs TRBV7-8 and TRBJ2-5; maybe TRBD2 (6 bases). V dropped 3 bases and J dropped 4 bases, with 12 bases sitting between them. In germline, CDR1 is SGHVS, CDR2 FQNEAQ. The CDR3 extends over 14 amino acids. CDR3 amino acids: CASSFAGLRETQYF. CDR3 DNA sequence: TGTGCCAGCAGCTTCGCGGGATTAAGAGAGACCCAGTACTTC. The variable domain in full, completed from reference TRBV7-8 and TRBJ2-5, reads GAGVSQSPRYKVAKRGQDVALRCDPISGHVSLFWYQQALGQGPEFLTYFQNEAQLDKSGLPSDRFFAERPEGSVSTLKIQRTQQEDSAVYLCASSFAGLRETQYFGPGTRLLVL.

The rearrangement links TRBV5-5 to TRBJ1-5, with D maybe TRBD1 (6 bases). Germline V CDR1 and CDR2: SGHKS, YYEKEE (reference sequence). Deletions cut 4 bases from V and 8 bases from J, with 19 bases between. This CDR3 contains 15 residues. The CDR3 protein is CASSLTGRNGEPQHF. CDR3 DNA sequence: TGTGCCAGCAGCCTGACAGGTCGGAATGGCGAGCCCCAGCATTTT. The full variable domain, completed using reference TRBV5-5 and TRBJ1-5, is DAGVTQSPTHLIKTRGQQVTLRCSPISGHKSVSWYQQVLGQGPQFIFQYYEKEERGRGNFPDRFSARQFPNYSSELNVNALLLGDSALYLCASSLTGRNGEPQHFGDGTRLSIL.

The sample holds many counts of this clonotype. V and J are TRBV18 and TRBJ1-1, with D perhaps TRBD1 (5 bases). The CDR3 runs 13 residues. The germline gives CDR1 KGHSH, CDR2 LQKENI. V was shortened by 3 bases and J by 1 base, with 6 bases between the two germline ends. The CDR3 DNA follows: TGTGCCAGCTCACCGGGACCGAACACTGAAGCTTTCTTT. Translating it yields CASSPGPNTEAFF.

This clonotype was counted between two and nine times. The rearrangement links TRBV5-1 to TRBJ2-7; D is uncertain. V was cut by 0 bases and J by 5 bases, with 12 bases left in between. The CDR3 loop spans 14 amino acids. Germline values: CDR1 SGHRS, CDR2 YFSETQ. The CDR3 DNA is TGCGCCAGCAGCTTGGGGGTTAGCTACGACGAGCAGTACTTC. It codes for CASSLGVSYDEQYF.

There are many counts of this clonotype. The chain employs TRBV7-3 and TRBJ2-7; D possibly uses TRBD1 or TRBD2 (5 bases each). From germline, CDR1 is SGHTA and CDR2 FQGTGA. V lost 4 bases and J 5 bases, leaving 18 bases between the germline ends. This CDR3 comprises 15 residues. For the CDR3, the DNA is TGTGCCAGCAGCTCCCAACCTGGGGGTGTCGACGAGCAGTACTTC. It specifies CASSSQPGGVDEQYF.

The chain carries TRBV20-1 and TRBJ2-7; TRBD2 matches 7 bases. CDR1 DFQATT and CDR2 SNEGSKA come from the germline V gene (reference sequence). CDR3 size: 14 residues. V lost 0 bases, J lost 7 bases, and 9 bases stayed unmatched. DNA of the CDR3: TGCAGTGCTAGAGATCCCAGCGGGACTCGGGAGCAGTACTTC. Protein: CSARDPSGTREQYF.

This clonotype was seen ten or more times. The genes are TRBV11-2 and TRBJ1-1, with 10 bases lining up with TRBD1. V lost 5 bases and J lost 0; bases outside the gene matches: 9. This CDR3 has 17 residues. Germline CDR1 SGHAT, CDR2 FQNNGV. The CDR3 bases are TGTGCCAGCAGCCAGGCGGGACAGGGGAGGGTGAACACTGAAGCTTTCTTT. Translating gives CASSQAGQGRVNTEAFF. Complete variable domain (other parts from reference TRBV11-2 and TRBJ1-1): EAGVAQSPRYKIIEKRQSVAFWCNPISGHATLYWYQQILGQGPKLLIQFQNNGVVDDSQLPKDRFSAERLKGVDSTLKIQPAKLEDSAVYLCASSQAGQGRVNTEAFFGQGTRLTVV.

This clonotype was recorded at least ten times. The CDR3 nucleotides read TGCAGTGCTAGCGGGACAACTAATGAAAAACTGTTTTTT. Its protein product is CSASGTTNEKLFF. This chain joins TRBV20-1 and TRBJ1-4; D remains unclear. CDR1 DFQATT and CDR2 SNEGSKA come from the germline V gene (reference sequence). The CDR3 has 13 residues. The ends were cut back, 3 bases at V and 0 bases at J, with 5 bases in the middle.